Shown below are 25 T cell receptor beta chains from a single sample sequenced in a study of spatial heterogeneity in lung cancer. Antigens for these TCRs are unknown. As to time point: sample taken at primary tumor resection. Study outcomes and limitations: Counts of expanded alpha and beta TCRs within tumors tracked the tumor nonsynonymous mutation count.

TCRdb re-derived calls from the 5' RACE reads in MiXCR, one entry per CDR3 protein. The profile covers 17,000 or so distinct CDR3 sequences, with roughly 6.2% appearing a single time and around 7% taken by the ten largest. Sequenced here: lung tumor tissue, sampled at surgery. The receptors derive from a male donor with early-stage non-small cell lung cancer.

The table lists this clonotype with many counts. Being off target in a library aimed at alpha chains, this beta chain has a size of little meaning. The V call is TRBV20-1, the J call TRBJ2-3, with D perhaps TRBD1 or TRBD2 (5 bases each). CDR1 is DFQATT and CDR2 is SNEGSKA in the germline V gene (reference sequence). V lost 7 bases to trimming and J lost 6 bases, with 26 bases between them. The CDR3 consists of 16 residues. CDR3: CSVTLRDPKTQDTQYF. The CDR3 DNA reads TGCAGTGTTACCCTCCGGGACCCAAAGACCCAGGATACGCAGTATTTT.

This clonotype was seen a few times. A library made for alpha chains picked up this beta chain off target, so its size means little. The chain recombines TRBV28 with TRBJ2-3; D is undetermined. With 7 bases removed from V and 0 bases from J, the gap between germline ends came to 11 bases. Germline loops: CDR1 MDHEN, CDR2 SYDVKM. This CDR3 contains 14 residues. The CDR3 here is CASKLGESTDTQYF. CDR3 DNA: TGTGCCAGCAAGTTAGGAGAGAGCACAGATACGCAGTATTTT.

In its sample, this clonotype was seen a few times. As an off-target read in a library built for alpha chains, this beta chain has a frequency of little significance. The chain joins TRBV9 to TRBJ2-5; 8 bases fit TRBD2. The length of the CDR3 is 13 residues. The ends lost 3 bases at V and 4 bases at J; junction bases unmatched: 2. The germline CDR1 and CDR2 sequences are SGDLS and YYNGEE. The CDR3, as DNA: TGTGCCAGCAGCGGAAGCGGGGGAGAGACCCAGTACTTC. Amino acid sequence: CASSGSGGETQYF.

The sample holds many counts of this clonotype. The library was designed around alpha chains, so this beta chain is a stray read whose abundance carries little weight. V is TRBV6-6 and J is TRBJ1-2, with 7 bases lining up with TRBD1. CDR1 is MNHNY, CDR2 SVGAGI, per germline (reference sequence). The CDR3 covers 13 residues. Losses at the gene ends were 6 bases for V and 4 bases for J; bases not matched to a gene: 5. CDR3 protein: CASRSGTAYGYTF. CDR3 bases: TGTGCCAGCAGGTCCGGGACAGCCTATGGCTACACCTTC.

This clonotype has at least ten counts. This beta chain is a stray sequence in a library constructed for alpha chains; its clone size is not meaningful. V and J are TRBV5-1 and TRBJ2-1; D is ambiguous. Trimming took 0 bases from V and 6 from J, leaving 10 bases between them. The CDR3 runs 14 residues. Germline V CDR1 and CDR2: SGHRS, YFSETQ. Here the CDR3 reads CASSLGTGINEQFF. Here the CDR3 DNA reads TGCGCCAGCAGCTTGGGGACGGGTATCAATGAGCAGTTCTTC.

This clonotype has a count of ten or more. With the library built for alpha chains, this beta chain is off target and its frequency is not meaningful. CDR3 nucleotide sequence: TGTGCCAGCAGCGGGACAGGGAATAATCAGCCCCAGCATTTT. This translates into CASSGTGNNQPQHF. This chain joins TRBV6-1 and TRBJ1-5, with TRBD1 identical over 9 bases. CDR1 and CDR2 from the germline V gene are MNHNS and SASEGT. V lost 6 bases and J lost 4; bases outside the gene matches: 4. This CDR3 has 14 residues.

This clonotype occurred many times. In a library made to pick up alpha chains, this beta chain is a stray read with a size that means little. V and J are TRBV6-2 or TRBV6-3 and TRBJ2-7; no definite D call. This CDR3 is built from 15 residues. With 2 bases removed from V and 0 bases from J, the gap between germline ends came to 11 bases. Per the germline V gene, CDR1 is MNHEY and CDR2 is SVGEGT. CDR3 nucleotide sequence: TGTGCCAGCAGTTACCAAGCGTCAAGCTCCTACGAGCAGTACTTC. Translation: CASSYQASSSYEQYF.

Many counts were recorded for this clonotype. This beta chain appears as a stray read in a library generated for alpha chains; its size is not informative. The V call is TRBV10-1, the J call TRBJ2-1, with TRBD2 matching 11 bases. The CDR3 is made up of 15 amino acids. Germline V gene lookup returns CDR1 WNHNN and CDR2 SYGVQD (reference sequence). V shed 4 bases, J shed 7 bases, and the junction held 6 bases outside the gene matches. In DNA, the CDR3 is TGCGCCAGCAGTGCGGTAGCGGGAGGGAGGAATGAGCAGTTCTTC. It encodes CASSAVAGGRNEQFF.

This clonotype came up many times. Since it is a stray read in a library aimed at alpha chains, this beta chain has a size that is not meaningful. The chain couples TRBV20-1 to TRBJ2-1, with TRBD2 as a possible D gene (5 bases). The V end lost 5 bases, the J end lost 10 bases, and 18 bases lay between the germline ends. This CDR3 region has 13 residues. Germline loops: CDR1 DFQATT, CDR2 SNEGSKA (reference sequence). CDR3 in DNA: TGCAGTGCTCGGACTCCCCGTAACCCAGAGCAGTTCTTC. This codes for CSARTPRNPEQFF.

This clonotype was recorded many times. A library made for alpha chains picked up this beta chain off target, so its size means little. The chain combines TRBV6-5 with TRBJ1-2; maybe TRBD1 (5 bases). This CDR3 has 18 amino acids. V was pared by 6 bases and J by 1 base, with 24 bases between. Germline V CDR1 and CDR2: MNHEY, SVGAGI. CDR3 protein: CASSVRGSRSPVNYGYTF. The DNA for the CDR3 is TGTGCCAGCAGCGTCCGGGGGTCTCGCTCACCAGTTAACTATGGCTACACCTTC.

In its sample, this clonotype is medium-sized (0.01 to 0.1%). This beta chain represents an off-target read in a library built for alpha chains; its size is of limited meaning. V and J are TRBV7-8 and TRBJ2-1; TRBD2 might be the D (6 bases). The CDR3 totals 13 residues. In germline, CDR1 is SGHVS, CDR2 FQNEAQ. Deletions cut 4 bases from V and 6 bases from J, with 10 bases between. CDR3 residues: CASSSRLVNEQFF. The CDR3 bases are TGTGCCAGCAGCTCCAGACTAGTCAATGAGCAGTTCTTC.

Of note for this clonotype: Since the library was made to target alpha chains, this beta chain is a stray read and its abundance is not meaningful. This chain links TRBV13 with TRBJ2-2, with unresolved D. The CDR3 spans 12 residues. The V gene lost 8 bases and the J gene lost 2 bases, with 6 bases spanning the gap. CDR1 and CDR2 from the germline V gene are PRHDT and FYEKMQ (reference sequence). DNA of the CDR3: TGTGCCAGCCGGGCAAACACCGGGGAGCTGTTTTTT. Protein sequence: CASRANTGELFF.

There are a few counts of this clonotype. A library made for alpha chains picked up this beta chain off target, so its size means little. The chain employs TRBV5-1 and TRBJ1-1, with unresolved D. The germline gives CDR1 SGHRS, CDR2 YFSETQ. The CDR3 contains 14 residues. V lost 0 bases, J lost 6 bases, and 12 bases lay in between. The CDR3 nucleotides are TGCGCCAGCAGCTTGGCCGGGGTTAGCGCTGAAGCTTTCTTT. Protein sequence: CASSLAGVSAEAFF.

This clonotype occurred many times. Since it is a stray read in a library aimed at alpha chains, this beta chain has a size that is not meaningful. The genes are TRBV20-1 and TRBJ2-5; no definite D call. Germline CDR1 DFQATT, CDR2 SNEGSKA (reference sequence). This CDR3 has 13 residues. V lost 4 bases and J 1 base, leaving 10 bases between the germline ends. CDR3 sequence: CSAKAPTQETQYF. CDR3 coding DNA: TGCAGTGCTAAAGCACCTACCCAAGAGACCCAGTACTTC.

This clonotype was seen a few times. Because this beta chain is a stray read in a library intended to capture alpha chains, its abundance should not be given much weight. The DNA for the CDR3 is TGTGCCAGCAGTCGAGGACAGCTTCAAGAGACCCAGTACTTC. Amino acid sequence: CASSRGQLQETQYF. The chain uses TRBV6-5 and TRBJ2-5, with D possibly TRBD1 on 6 matching bases. CDR3 length: 14 amino acids. Germline loops: CDR1 MNHEY, CDR2 SVGAGI. V was cut by 5 bases and J by 2 bases, with 12 bases left in between.

This clonotype showed up many times. This beta chain is off target for a library built for alpha chains, so its abundance means little. This sequence joins TRBV7-9 and TRBJ2-7, with D maybe TRBD2 (5 bases). Germline V gives CDR1 SEHNR, CDR2 FQNEAQ (reference sequence). Trimming pared 0 bases from V and 5 bases from J, leaving 11 bases between. This CDR3 has 14 amino acids. CDR3 amino acids: CASSLAGSSHEQYF. DNA of the CDR3: TGTGCCAGCAGCTTAGCTGGGAGTAGCCACGAGCAGTACTTC.

This clonotype was recorded at least ten times. Because the library targeted alpha chains, this beta chain is an off-target read whose size means little. The chain recombines TRBV4-3 with TRBJ1-1; 7 bases map to TRBD1. Germline loops: CDR1 LGHNA, CDR2 YSLEER. The CDR3 consists of 14 residues. The V segment lost 2 bases and the J segment 1 base; nucleotides outside the gene matches: 1. The CDR3 DNA reads TGCGCCAGCAGCCAATGGACAGGGAACACTGAAGCTTTCTTT. Protein: CASSQWTGNTEAFF.

Comment on this clonotype: As an off-target read in a library built for alpha chains, this beta chain has a frequency of little significance. The chain has TRBV7-9 and TRBJ1-1, with 7 nucleotides matching TRBD1. The germline gives CDR1 SEHNR, CDR2 FQNEAQ (reference sequence). Unmatched junction bases numbered 3, after V lost 3 bases and J lost 2 bases. This CDR3 region has 14 residues. The CDR3, as DNA: TGTGCCAGCAGCTTTTGGGACAGAAACACTGAAGCTTTCTTT. Its protein is CASSFWDRNTEAFF.

This clonotype was detected many times. Since the library was made to target alpha chains, this beta chain is a stray read and its abundance is not meaningful. The CDR3 sequence: CAARGDNQPQHF. CDR3 nucleotides: TGTGCCGCTAGGGGTGACAATCAGCCCCAGCATTTT. The rearrangement links TRBV19 to TRBJ1-5; tentatively, D is TRBD1 (5 bases). This CDR3 has 12 amino acids. Germline V lookup: CDR1 LNHDA, CDR2 SQIVND (reference sequence). V lost 11 bases to trimming and J lost 3 bases, with 11 bases between them.

On this clonotype itself: For a library built for alpha chains, this beta chain is a stray read; little rests on its size. The chain joins TRBV7-9 to TRBJ1-1; D is uncertain. The CDR3 is 12 residues long. The germline V gene encodes CDR1 SEHNR and CDR2 FQNEAQ (reference sequence). V was clipped by 1 base and J by 7 bases, with 7 bases between them. The CDR3 is CASSLGSDEAFF. DNA of the CDR3: TGTGCCAGCAGCTTAGGGAGCGATGAAGCTTTCTTT.

Ten or more counts support this clonotype. A library made for alpha chains picked up this beta chain off target, so its size means little. The J gene is TRBJ1-5, the V gene TRBV27, with 8 nucleotides matching TRBD1. The CDR3 sequence is 16 residues long. Unmatched junction bases numbered 9, after V lost 6 bases and J lost 2 bases. Per the germline V gene, CDR1 is MNHEY and CDR2 is SMNVEV (reference sequence). CDR3 loop: CASSDRGPDGNQPQHF. The CDR3 nucleotides read TGTGCCAGCAGCGACAGGGGCCCAGATGGCAATCAGCCCCAGCATTTT.

This clonotype was detected a few times. For a library built for alpha chains, this beta chain is a stray read; little rests on its size. This sequence joins TRBV2 and TRBJ1-4; weak D call: TRBD1 (5 bases). Between the trimmed V and J ends, which lost 2 bases and 0 bases, there was a span of 10 bases. Germline loops: CDR1 SNHLY, CDR2 FYNNEI. The CDR3 runs to 16 residues. CDR3 amino acids: CASSEPGGATNEKLFF. CDR3 DNA: TGTGCCAGCAGTGAACCCGGAGGGGCAACTAATGAAAAACTGTTTTTT.

This clonotype was found many times. Found in a library prepared for alpha chains, this beta chain is an off-target read, and its abundance has little meaning. The rearrangement uses TRBV19 and TRBJ2-2, with 8 bases lining up with TRBD1. The CDR3 has 18 residues. With 2 bases clipped from V and 5 bases from J, the junction kept 13 bases outside the gene matches. Germline-derived CDR1 and CDR2 are LNHDA and SQIVND (reference sequence). The CDR3 DNA reads TGTGCCAGTAGTATATGGCCCCCCACAGGGGGTAATACCGGGGAGCTGTTTTTT. As protein: CASSIWPPTGGNTGELFF. The full variable domain, rest sourced from reference TRBV19 and TRBJ2-2, is DGGITQSPKYLFRKEGQNVTLSCEQNLNHDAMYWYRQDPGQGLRLIYYSQIVNDFQKGDIAEGYSVSREKKESFPLTVTSAQKNPTAFYLCASSIWPPTGGNTGELFFGEGSRLTVL.

This clonotype was counted many times. This beta chain is a stray sequence in a library constructed for alpha chains; its clone size is not meaningful. This chain connects TRBV14 to TRBJ2-3; D is unclear. The CDR3 spans 16 residues. Trimming stripped 2 bases from V and 1 base from J, with 13 bases between. In germline, CDR1 is SGHDN, CDR2 FVKESK. CDR3 residues: CASSQMERGGTDTQYF. The DNA of the CDR3 is TGTGCCAGCAGCCAAATGGAACGTGGCGGCACAGATACGCAGTATTTT.

Sample share makes this clonotype medium-sized. The library was prepared for alpha chains; this beta chain is a stray read, so its frequency means little. J is TRBJ2-5 and V is TRBV7-2, with 8 bases matching TRBD1. In germline, CDR1 is SGHTA, CDR2 FQGNSA. The ends lost 3 bases at V and 3 bases at J; junction bases unmatched: 3. The CDR3 contains 14 residues. The CDR3 nucleotides are TGTGCCAGCAGCTTGGGGACAGGAAAAGAGACCCAGTACTTC. Translation: CASSLGTGKETQYF.